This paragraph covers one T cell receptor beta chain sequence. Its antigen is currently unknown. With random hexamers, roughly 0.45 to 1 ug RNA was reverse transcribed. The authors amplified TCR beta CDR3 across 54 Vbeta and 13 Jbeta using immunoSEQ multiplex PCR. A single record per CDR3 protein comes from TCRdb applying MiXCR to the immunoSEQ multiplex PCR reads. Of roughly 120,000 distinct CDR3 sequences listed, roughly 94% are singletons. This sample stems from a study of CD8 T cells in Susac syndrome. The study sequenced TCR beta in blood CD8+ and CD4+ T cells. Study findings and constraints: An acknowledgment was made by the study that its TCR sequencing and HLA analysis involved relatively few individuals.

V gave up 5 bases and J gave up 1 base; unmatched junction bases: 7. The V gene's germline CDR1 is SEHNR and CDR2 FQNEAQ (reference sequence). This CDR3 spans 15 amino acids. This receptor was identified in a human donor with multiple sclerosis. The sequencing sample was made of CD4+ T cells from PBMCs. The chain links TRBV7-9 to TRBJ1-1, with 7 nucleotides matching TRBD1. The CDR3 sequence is CASSIGQAENTEAFF. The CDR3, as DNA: TGTGCCAGCAGCATCGGACAGGCCGAGAACACTGAAGCTTTCTTT.